These 7 T cell receptor beta chains came from one sample sequenced in a study of blood T cell repertoires in COVID-19 (dated by TCRdb to 2020 to 2022). The library was made by the immunoSEQ multiplex PCR assay. Not all clones reach the TCRdb copy of this immuneACCESS table, which keeps in-frame sequences only. Checked studies attribute under half of the gap to unresolved V genes and leave the rest unexplained. Counted in this sample were around 140,000 clones; 89% of them appeared once. The ten largest clonotypes hold around 1.6% of the sample. Sequencing input: peripheral blood. All receptors come from a human donor in a cohort sampled during active COVID-19.

In its sample, this clone was seen a few times. This chain joins TRBV10-3 and TRBJ2-1; TRBD2 matches 7 bases. J lost 5 bases, V lost 4 bases, and 5 bases had no gene match. CDR1 is ENHRY and CDR2 is SYGVKD in the germline V gene. The CDR3 totals 14 residues. In DNA form, the CDR3 reads TGTGCCATCAGTGGGGGACTAACCAACAATGAGCAGTTCTTC. Protein sequence: CAISGGLTNNEQFF.

The CDR3 nucleotides read TGTGCCAGCAGCCAAGGACAGGGCTACGAGCAGTACTTC. Protein sequence: CASSQGQGYEQYF. The chain links TRBV3-1 (or the pseudogene TRBV3-2) to TRBJ2-7; 7 bases map to TRBD1. V gave up 1 base and J gave up 3 bases; unmatched junction bases: 0. Germline CDR1 LGHDT, CDR2 YNNKEL (reference sequence). CDR3 length equals 13 residues.

This chain links TRBV7-8 with TRBJ1-2, with D perhaps TRBD1 (5 bases). Trimming stripped 1 base from V and 8 bases from J, with 8 bases between. There are 12 residues in the CDR3. Germline assignment: CDR1 SGHVS and CDR2 FQNEAQ. CDR3 sequence (DNA): TGTGCCAGCAGCTTAGAGGCAGGGGGCTACACCTTC. It codes for CASSLEAGGYTF.

V gene TRBV7-9 combines with J gene TRBJ1-2; a possible D gene is TRBD1 (5 bases). The CDR3 has 12 residues. V gave up 4 bases and J gave up 7 bases, with 10 bases separating them. CDR1 is SEHNR, CDR2 FQNEAQ, per germline (reference sequence). The CDR3 loop reads CASSSRQLGYTF. The CDR3 coding sequence is TGTGCCAGCAGCTCCCGACAGCTTGGCTACACCTTC. The whole variable domain, filled in from reference TRBV7-9 and TRBJ1-2, reads DTGVSQNPRHKITKRGQNVTFRCDPISEHNRLYWYRQTLGQGPEFLTYFQNEAQLEKSRLLSDRFSAERPKGSFSTLEIQRTEQGDSAMYLCASSSRQLGYTFGSGTRLTVV.

The genes are TRBV12-5 and TRBJ2-3; D may be TRBD1 (6 bases). The CDR3 loop spans 13 amino acids. Germline V lookup: CDR1 LGHNT, CDR2 FRNRAP. Trimming took off 8 bases at V and 2 bases at J, with 11 bases between the two ends. The CDR3 DNA sequence: TGTGCTAGTTCAGGGGCCCACACAGATACGCAGTATTTT. It yields the protein CASSGAHTDTQYF.

This CDR3 is CASSLDRGGYGYTF. The CDR3, as DNA: TGTGCCAGCAGTTTGGATAGGGGTGGTTATGGCTACACCTTC. The chain links TRBV28 to TRBJ1-2; TRBD1 is a possible D gene (5 bases). Germline values: CDR1 MDHEN, CDR2 SYDVKM. The CDR3 runs to 14 residues. V dropped 3 bases and J dropped 5 bases, with 13 bases sitting between them.

The V gene is TRBV30, the J gene TRBJ2-5; D is unclear. Germline values: CDR1 GTSNPN, CDR2 SVGIG (reference sequence). Trimming pared 3 bases from V and 5 bases from J, leaving 10 bases between. CDR3 length: 12 amino acids. The CDR3 protein is CAWSPLSETQYF. DNA for the CDR3: TGTGCCTGGAGCCCCCTCTCCGAGACCCAGTACTTC.